The entry below describes one T cell receptor beta chain. The sample carries other DNA sequences with the same CDR3. The data are from a study of blood T cell repertoires in COVID-19. For the study at large: The cDNA or gDNA used as material had been derived from T cells, B-cell-depleted T cells, or PBMCs.

The assay was immunoSEQ multiplex PCR, and TCRdb's table has in-frame clones only and misses some. Counted here are about 170,000 clones, about 83% occurring once; the ten biggest clones make up 3.6%. Participants had their cohort set by participant-reported clinical history. Germline V CDR1 and CDR2: LNHDA, SQIVND (reference sequence). Trimming took 5 bases from V and 4 from J; bases not matched to a gene: 2. This CDR3 region has 13 residues. The J gene is TRBJ1-5, the V gene TRBV19; 7 bases align to TRBD1. The TCR was taken from a woman in her 50s in a cohort exposed to, infected with or recovered from COVID-19 (not recorded which). Sample: PBMCs or T cells enriched from blood (not recorded which). The chain's CDR3 is CASSGTANQPQHF. The CDR3 DNA is TGTGCCAGTAGTGGGACAGCTAATCAGCCCCAGCATTTT.